What follows are 20 T cell receptor beta chains derived from one specimen sequenced in a study of tumor-infiltrating lymphocytes in primary liver carcinoma. Co-extracting RNA and DNA was done with roughly 17-34 mg of unsorted bulk tissue as input. Using a constant-region primer together with ProtoScript II reverse transcriptase, TCR beta cDNA was made from roughly 540 ng of total RNA. For TCR beta, libraries were produced by three nested multiplex PCR rounds using slightly modified ARM-PCR. The first two PCR rounds used TRBV1-TRBV30 primers with a Cbeta primer, 9 to 10 cycles each. Each CDR3 protein is one row after TCRdb ran MiXCR on the multiplex PCR reads. The sample holds fewer than 25,000 distinct CDR3 sequences; roughly 70% are singletons and the top ten take more than 35%. The material sequenced was liver tumor tissue from sampling region 1. Stated subset: tumor region T1, superior pole. Receptors originate from a man aged 35 to 55 with primary liver carcinoma and hepatitis B virus infection.

A word on this clonotype: Germline is not matched at one junction end, which may reflect a read error. The chain joins TRBV11-2 to TRBJ2-5; D is possibly TRBD2 (5 bases). Germline-derived CDR1 and CDR2 are SGHAT and FQNNGV. The length of the CDR3 is 18 residues. The CDR3 sequence: CTSSLAILALGKKETQYF. CDR3 bases: TGTACCAGCAGCTTAGCGATCCTAGCCCTGGGAAAAAAAGAGACCCAGTACTTC. Filled out from reference TRBV11-2 and TRBJ2-5, the complete variable domain reads EAGVAQSPRYKIIEKRQSVAFWCNPISGHATLYWYQQILGQGPKLLIQFQNNGVVDDSQLPKDRFSAERLKGVDSTLKIQPAKLEDSAVYLCTSSLAILALGKKETQYFGPGTRLLVL.

Regarding this clonotype: Its ends do not fully match the called genes, so a read error is possible. The chain employs TRBV20-1 and TRBJ2-7; D is uncertain. The germline V gene has CDR1 DFQATT and CDR2 SNEGSKA (reference sequence). The CDR3 extends over 9 amino acids. The DNA for the CDR3 is TGCAGTGCTAGAAAGGGTTTGGACTTC. As protein: CSARKGLDF.

There are many counts of this clonotype. Germline and junction disagree at one end, which may indicate a read error. CDR3 residues: CASSLPTLEQFF. CDR3 sequence (DNA): TGTGCCAGTAGTTTACCGACCCTTGAACAGTTCTTC. The gene calls are TRBV12-3 or TRBV12-4 and TRBJ2-1; no definite D call. The CDR3 extends over 12 amino acids.

About this clonotype: A much larger clone differs from this one at a single base, so this may be a read error. V is TRBV11-1 and J is TRBJ2-5; D is perhaps TRBD2 (5 bases). Germline V gene sequence: CDR1 SGHAT, CDR2 FQDESV (reference sequence). Deletions cut 5 bases from V and 1 base from J, with 26 bases between. The CDR3 sequence is 19 residues long. CDR3 in DNA: TGTGCCAGCAGCCCGCCCCCGGAGGTCAGGAAGGACTTCCAAGAGACCCAGTACTTC. This gives the protein CASSPPPEVRKDFQETQYF.

Concerning this clonotype: One junction end does not reproduce the germline sequence, and a read error may be involved. The chain couples TRBV5-4 to TRBJ2-1, with D possibly called TRBD1 or TRBD2 (7 bases each). The CDR3 has 16 residues. Germline CDR1 SGHNT, CDR2 YYREEE (reference sequence). CDR3 residues: CASSYISEGGGNVQFF. The CDR3 nucleotides are TGTGCCAGCAGCTACATTAGCGAGGGAGGGGGCAATGTGCAGTTCTTC.

This clonotype was detected only once. A junction end diverges from the germline sequence, so it may reflect a read error. The V gene is TRBV11-2, the J gene TRBJ1-2; D not resolved. This CDR3 region has 13 residues. Looked up from germline, CDR1 is SGHAT and CDR2 is FQNNGV. CDR3 residues: CASGLEENYGYTF. In DNA form, the CDR3 reads TGTGCCAGCGGCTTAGAGGAGAACTATGGCTACACCTTC.

With respect to this clonotype: A read error may account for a junction end that differs from germline. This chain connects TRBV5-6 to TRBJ2-2; a possible D gene is TRBD2 (6 bases). Germline lookup yields CDR1 SGHDT and CDR2 YYEEEE. The CDR3 is 13 residues long. The chain's CDR3 is CASSLAYTGELLF. CDR3 bases: TGTGCCAGCAGCTTGGCCTACACGGGGGAGCTGCTTTTT.

This clonotype was observed many times. This chain uses TRBV5-1 with TRBJ2-1; TRBD2 matches 13 bases. There are 18 residues in the CDR3. Germline V gene data show CDR1 as SGHRS and CDR2 as YFSETQ. Trimming took 3 bases from V and 5 from J; bases not matched to a gene: 11. The CDR3 loop is CASSSTGLAGAVNNEQFF. For the CDR3, the DNA is TGCGCCAGCAGCTCTACCGGACTAGCGGGAGCGGTGAACAATGAGCAGTTCTTC.

As regards this clonotype: A junction end diverges from the germline sequence, so it may reflect a read error. The chain recombines TRBV11-3 with TRBJ2-1; D is possibly TRBD1 (5 bases). The germline CDR1 and CDR2 sequences are SGHNT and YENEEA. This CDR3 contains 16 residues. CDR3 DNA sequence: TGTGCCAGCAGCCCAGCAGGACAAGGGGTGGTAGATGGGCAGTCCTTC. This encodes CASSPAGQGVVDGQSF. The variable domain in full, completed from reference TRBV11-3 and TRBJ2-1, reads EAGVVQSPRYKIIEKKQPVAFWCNPISGHNTLYWYLQNLGQGPELLIRYENEEAVDDSQLPKDRFSAERLKGVDSTLKIQPAELGDSAVYLCASSPAGQGVVDGQSFGPGTRLTVL.

On this clonotype itself: A much larger clone lies a single base off, so this may be a read error. The chain links TRBV11-2 to TRBJ2-5, with D possibly being TRBD1 or TRBD2 (5 bases each). The CDR3 runs to 16 residues. Germline V CDR1 and CDR2: SGHAT, FQNNGV. CDR3 nucleotides: TGTGCCAGCAGCCAAGCTCCTGGCGAGGGGAAAGGGACCCAGTGCTTC. Amino acids: CASSQAPGEGKGTQCF.

This clonotype was recorded once. The CDR3 carries no conserved terminal phenylalanine or tryptophan, so it likely arises from a read error. V and J are TRBV12-3 or TRBV12-4 and TRBJ1-6; D not resolved. The CDR3 runs to 12 residues. The V end lost 1 base, the J end lost 11 bases, and 6 bases lay between the germline ends. CDR3 protein: CASSLENPPLHY. CDR3 sequence (DNA): TGTGCCAGCAGTTTAGAGAATCCACCCCTCCACTAT.

A word on this clonotype: A much larger clone differs from this one at a single base, so this may be a read error. This chain connects TRBV6-1 to TRBJ1-2; D is possibly TRBD1 (5 bases). The CDR3 has 12 residues. Deletions cut 7 bases from V and 8 bases from J, with 14 bases between. The germline V gene encodes CDR1 MNHNS and CDR2 SASEGT. CDR3 sequence (DNA): TGTGCCAGCAAACGGGGACCCTCCGGCTACACCTTC. Translated: CASKRGPSGYTF.

The rearrangement joins TRBV12-5 to TRBJ2-3; D may be TRBD2 (5 bases). The V end was cut by 7 bases, the J end by 7 bases, with 18 bases between. Germline loops: CDR1 LGHNT, CDR2 FRNRAP. This CDR3 is built from 14 residues. The CDR3 DNA reads TGTGCTAGTGCTGACCAACTAGGAATGCATACGCAGTATTTT. Translating it yields CASADQLGMHTQYF. Complete variable domain (other parts from reference TRBV12-5 and TRBJ2-3): DARVTQTPRHKVTEMGQEVTMRCQPILGHNTVFWYRQTMMQGLELLAYFRNRAPLDDSGMPKDRFSAEMPDATLATLKIQPSEPRDSAVYFCASADQLGMHTQYFGPGTRLTVL.

Concerning this clonotype: Because the CDR3 is missing its conserved closing phenylalanine or tryptophan, this is likely a read error. The limits of the CDR3 on the DNA are not certain, so only TCRdb's listed CDR3 is given. The chain recombines TRBV6-1 with TRBJ1-5; TRBD1 was called by the table and not checked on the DNA. CDR1 is MNHNS and CDR2 is SASEGT in the germline V gene. With termini counted, the CDR3 has 17 amino acids. The CDR3 is CASSGEEGRGGNQPRHV.

Regarding this clonotype: One end of the junction is discordant with germline, which a read error may explain. This chain connects TRBV29-1 to TRBJ2-2; the D gene is possibly TRBD1 (6 bases). CDR3 length: 14 amino acids. From germline, CDR1 is SQVTM and CDR2 ANQGSEA. The CDR3 nucleotides read TGCGGCGTTGCCCGGACAGCGAACACCAGGGAGCTGTTTTTC. It encodes CGVARTANTRELFF.

A note on this clonotype: The junction departs from the called germline gene at one end, perhaps through a read error. The rearrangement uses TRBV4-1 and TRBJ2-3, with TRBD2 matching 9 bases. Germline V gene data show CDR1 as MGHRA and CDR2 as YSYEKL. The CDR3 covers 18 residues. The CDR3 protein is CASSEVLLIAGALDTHYF. CDR3 DNA: TGCGCCAGCAGCGAAGTGTTATTGATAGCGGGAGCTCTAGATACGCACTATTTT.

A remark on this clonotype: At one of its ends the junction is not consistent with the germline gene, which may arise from a read error. The chain carries TRBV11-2 and TRBJ1-4; 8 bases align to TRBD1. CDR1 and CDR2 (germline): SGHAT, FQNNGV. This CDR3 is built from 14 residues. For the CDR3, the DNA is TGTGTCAGCAGCTTTGACAGGGGAAAGGAAAAACTGTTTTTT. It is translated as CVSSFDRGKEKLFF.

This clonotype was seen a few times. The junction and the germline gene differ at one end; a read error may be behind it. The rearrangement joins TRBV4-3 to TRBJ2-7; TRBD2 is a possible D gene (6 bases). Germline values: CDR1 LGHNA, CDR2 YSLEER. This CDR3 has 15 residues. DNA of the CDR3: TGTGTCAGCAGCCAAGATCGGGAGACTCCCTATGAGCAGTACTTC. As protein: CVSSQDRETPYEQYF.

Concerning this clonotype itself: A much larger clone sits a single nucleotide away, making a read error possible. Since the CDR3 does not end with the conserved phenylalanine or tryptophan, this likely comes from a read error. The chain couples TRBV12-3 or TRBV12-4 to TRBJ1-4, with D perhaps matching TRBD1 (5 bases). The CDR3 length is 14 residues. The CDR3 DNA reads as TGTACCAGCAGCAACAGGCGGGCGGGGGAAAAACTGTTTCTT. Protein sequence: CTSSNRRAGEKLFL.

Worth noting for this clonotype: Its ends do not fully match the called genes, so a read error is possible. This chain uses TRBV11-2 with TRBJ2-3, with D hard to call. The germline CDR1 and CDR2 sequences are SGHAT and FQNNGV. This CDR3 region has 15 residues. CDR3 bases: TGTGTCAGCAGCTTGTACCTTGGGTGTCCAGATACGCAGTATTTT. This gives the protein CVSSLYLGCPDTQYF.